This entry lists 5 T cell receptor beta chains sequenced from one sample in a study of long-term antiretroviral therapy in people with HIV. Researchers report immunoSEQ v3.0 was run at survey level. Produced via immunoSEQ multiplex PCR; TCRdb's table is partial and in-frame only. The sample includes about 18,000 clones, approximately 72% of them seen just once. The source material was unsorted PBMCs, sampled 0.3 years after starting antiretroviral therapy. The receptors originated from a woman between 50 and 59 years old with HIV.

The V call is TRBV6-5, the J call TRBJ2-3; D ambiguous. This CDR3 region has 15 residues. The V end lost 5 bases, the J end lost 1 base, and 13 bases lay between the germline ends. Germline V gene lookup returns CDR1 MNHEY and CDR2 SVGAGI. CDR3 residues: CASSPLLDGTDTQYF. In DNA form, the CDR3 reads TGTGCCAGCAGTCCCCTCCTCGATGGCACAGATACGCAGTATTTT.

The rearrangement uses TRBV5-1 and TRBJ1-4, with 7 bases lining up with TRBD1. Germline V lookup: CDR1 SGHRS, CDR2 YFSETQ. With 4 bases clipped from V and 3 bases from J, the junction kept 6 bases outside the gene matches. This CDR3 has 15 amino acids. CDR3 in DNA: TGCGCCAGCAGCCAACCCGGGACAGCTAATGAAAAACTGTTTTTT. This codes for CASSQPGTANEKLFF. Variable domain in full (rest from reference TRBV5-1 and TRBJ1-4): KAGVTQTPRYLIKTRGQQVTLSCSPISGHRSVSWYQQTPGQGLQFLFEYFSETQRNKGNFPGRFSGRQFSNSRSEMNVSTLELGDSALYLCASSQPGTANEKLFFGSGTQLSVL.

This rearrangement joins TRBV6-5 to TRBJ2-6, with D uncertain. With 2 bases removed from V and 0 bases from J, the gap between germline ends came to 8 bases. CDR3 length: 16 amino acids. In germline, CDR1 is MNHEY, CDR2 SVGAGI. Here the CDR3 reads CASSYIGFSGANVLTF. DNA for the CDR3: TGTGCCAGCAGTTACATAGGTTTCTCTGGGGCCAACGTCCTGACTTTC.

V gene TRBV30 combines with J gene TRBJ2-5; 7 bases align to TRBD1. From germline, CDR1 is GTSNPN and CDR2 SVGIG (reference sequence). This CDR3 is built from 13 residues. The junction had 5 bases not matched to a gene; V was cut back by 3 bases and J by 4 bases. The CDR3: CAWSLTGPETQYF. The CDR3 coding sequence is TGTGCCTGGAGCTTGACAGGGCCAGAGACCCAGTACTTC.

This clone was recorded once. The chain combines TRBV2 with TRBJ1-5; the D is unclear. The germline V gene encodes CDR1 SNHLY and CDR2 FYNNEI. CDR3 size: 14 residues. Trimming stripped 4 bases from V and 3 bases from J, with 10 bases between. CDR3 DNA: TGTGCCAGCAGTGGTGTCGGAAACAATCAGCCCCAGCATTTT. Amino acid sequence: CASSGVGNNQPQHF.